These T cell receptor beta chains were read from a single sample in a study of blood T cell dynamics during melanoma immunotherapy. The table came from immunoSEQ multiplex PCR; TCRdb's copy has only in-frame clones and leaves some out. The data contain some 8,200 clones, about 88% of them seen just once; the ten biggest clones take up over 2%. Source: blood, taken from a patient treated with checkpoint blockade. The origin of the receptors is a human donor with melanoma. Each CDR3 is given with its conserved first and last residue. Each record gives: CDR3 protein, CDR3 DNA, V gene, CDR3 length, clone size, D gene, J gene. A D gene is named only where the DNA matches it firmly. Not every row has a clone size; where given, it reads once, few, many or a size class.

CDR3: CASSEGGRYEQYF
DNA: TGTGCCAGCAGCGAAGGGGGGAGATACGAGCAGTACTTC
V: TRBV11-2
length: 13
size: .
D: .
J: TRBJ2-7

CDR3: CASGATGYQPQHF
DNA: TGTGCTAGTGGTGCTACAGGGTATCAGCCCCAGCATTTT
V: TRBV12-5
length: 13
size: few
D: .
J: TRBJ1-5

CDR3: CASSLAGGPYEQYF
DNA: TGTGCCAGCAGCTTAGCGGGGGGACCTTACGAGCAGTACTTC
V: TRBV11-2
length: 14
size: .
D: TRBD2
J: TRBJ2-7

CDR3: CASSLFGSNEKLFF
DNA: TGTGCCAGCAGCTTATTCGGGAGTAATGAAAAACTGTTTTTT
V: TRBV7-2
length: 14
size: .
D: .
J: TRBJ1-4

CDR3: CASRLEVGYNQPQHF
DNA: TGTGCCAGCAGGTTGGAGGTAGGGTACAATCAGCCCCAGCATTTT
V: TRBV28
length: 15
size: .
D: .
J: TRBJ1-5

CDR3: CASSYRTGDSGNTIYF
DNA: TGTGCCAGCAGTTATAGGACAGGGGACTCTGGAAACACCATATATTTT
V: TRBV6-6
length: 16
size: once
D: TRBD1
J: TRBJ1-3

CDR3: CASSSRGTKGNEQYF
DNA: TGTGCCAGCAGCTCACGGGGCACAAAAGGCAACGAGCAGTACTTC
V: TRBV13
length: 15
size: once
D: .
J: TRBJ2-7

CDR3: CASSPAGQGARIYGYTF
DNA: TGTGCCAGCAGCCCGGCGGGACAGGGGGCCCGAATCTATGGCTACACCTTC
V: TRBV5-6
length: 17
size: .
D: TRBD1
J: TRBJ1-2

CDR3: CASSPGQNYGYTF
DNA: TGTGCCAGCAGCCCGGGACAGAACTATGGCTACACCTTC
V: TRBV2
length: 13
size: .
D: TRBD1
J: TRBJ1-2

CDR3: CASSLAETGPQHF
DNA: TGTGCCAGCAGTTTAGCAGAAACGGGACCCCAGCATTTT
V: TRBV27
length: 13
size: .
D: .
J: TRBJ1-5

CDR3: CASSLEGAGAVSEAFF
DNA: TGCGCCAGCAGCTTGGAAGGGGCAGGGGCCGTATCTGAAGCTTTCTTT
V: TRBV5-1
length: 16
size: .
D: .
J: TRBJ1-1

CDR3: CASSATSGVTYEQYF
DNA: TGTGCCAGCAGTGCCACTAGCGGGGTTACCTACGAGCAGTACTTC
V: TRBV27
length: 15
size: .
D: TRBD2
J: TRBJ2-7

CDR3: CASSFEGAEGYTF
DNA: TGTGCCAGCAGCTTTGAGGGGGCAGAAGGCTACACCTTC
V: TRBV7-3
length: 13
size: few
D: TRBD1
J: TRBJ1-2

CDR3: CASSPFRTIEAFF
DNA: TGTGCCAGCAGCCCGTTCAGAACAATTGAAGCTTTCTTT
V: TRBV7-2
length: 13
size: .
D: .
J: TRBJ1-1